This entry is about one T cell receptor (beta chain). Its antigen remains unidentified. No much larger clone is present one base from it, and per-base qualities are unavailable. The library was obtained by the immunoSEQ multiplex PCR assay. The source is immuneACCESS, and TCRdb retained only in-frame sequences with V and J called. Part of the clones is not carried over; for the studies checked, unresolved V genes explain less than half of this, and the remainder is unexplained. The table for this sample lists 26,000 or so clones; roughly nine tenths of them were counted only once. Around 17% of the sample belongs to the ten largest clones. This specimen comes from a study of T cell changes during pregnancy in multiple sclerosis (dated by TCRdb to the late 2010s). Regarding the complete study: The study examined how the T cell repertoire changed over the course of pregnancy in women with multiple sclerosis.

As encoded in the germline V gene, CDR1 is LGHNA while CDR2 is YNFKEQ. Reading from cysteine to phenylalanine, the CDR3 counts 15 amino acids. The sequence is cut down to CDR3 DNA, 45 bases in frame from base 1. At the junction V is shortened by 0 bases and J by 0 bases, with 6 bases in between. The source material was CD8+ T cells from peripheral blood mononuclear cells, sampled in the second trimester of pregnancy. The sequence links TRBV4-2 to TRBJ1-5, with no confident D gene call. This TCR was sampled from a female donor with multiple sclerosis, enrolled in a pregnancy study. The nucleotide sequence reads TGTGCCAGCAGCCAAGACAACTATAGCAATCAGCCCCAGCATTTT. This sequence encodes CASSQDNYSNQPQHF.